This record looks at one T cell receptor (beta chain) sequence and its context. The PCR contained 60 Vbeta and 13 Jbeta primers. Measured with immunoSEQ multiplex PCR; TCRdb has only the in-frame clones, and not every one. This sample carries 180,000 or so clones, more than 75% of them seen once, and the ten largest clones take under 2.5%. These data originate in a study of cytomegalovirus exposure and HLA in healthy donors. Losses at the gene ends were 3 bases for V and 7 bases for J; bases not matched to a gene: 3. The CDR3 runs 15 residues. Germline CDR1 MDHEN, CDR2 SYDVKM. This TCR came from a woman in her 30s in good health and CMV-seropositive. Sequencing was carried out using PBMCs. The V gene is TRBV28, the J gene TRBJ1-6; 10 bases map to TRBD1. CDR3 sequence reads: CASSFGDRGNSPLHF. The DNA for the CDR3 is TGTGCCAGCAGTTTTGGGGACAGGGGCAATTCACCCCTCCACTTT.